The clone carrying this T cell receptor beta chain was recorded at least ten times. Its antigen remains unidentified. The sample belongs to a study of T cells after yellow fever vaccination. Study conclusions and caveats: Post-booster repertoires contained most primary-vaccination clones again (about 96% CD4, around 88% CD8).

The germline V gene has CDR1 MNHEY and CDR2 SVGEGT. The CDR3 has 14 residues. Trimming took off 6 bases at V and 7 bases at J, with 16 bases between the two ends. TCRdb re-called the 5' RACE reads with MiXCR, one entry per CDR3 protein. The data hold some 300,000 distinct CDR3 sequences, with about 10% observed a single time. This material consisted of CD4+ T cells sorted from PBMCs, taken 5 days after the yellow fever booster vaccination. The chain uses TRBV6-2 or TRBV6-3 and TRBJ2-1; possible D gene TRBD1, 5 bases. This TCR derives from a man between 18 and 29 years old who received the YFV17D yellow fever vaccine. This chain's CDR3 is CASRSGYGGNEQFF. In DNA, the CDR3 is TGTGCCAGCAGGTCAGGGTATGGTGGGAATGAGCAGTTCTTC.